The rows below give T cell receptor beta chains drawn from one sample of a study of PD-1 blockade in classical Hodgkin lymphoma. TCRdb's copy holds only in-frame clones and misses some; the assay was immunoSEQ multiplex PCR. This table has over 60,000 clones, over 90% appearing once. Sequenced material: peripheral blood mononuclear cells (PBMCs). Source of these receptors: a human donor with classical Hodgkin lymphoma. CDR3s include the opening cysteine and the closing phenylalanine or tryptophan. Fields, in order: clone size, V gene, J gene, D gene, CDR3 length, CDR3 DNA, CDR3 protein. D genes are given only for firm matches. Not all rows give a size; the values are once, few, many and, for expanded clones, a class.

clone_size: .; v_call: TRBV19; j_call: TRBJ1-5; d_call: .; cdr3_length: 13; cdr3_nt: TGTGCCAGTAGTCCCAGGGAAGGGCAGCCCCAGCATTTT; cdr3_aa: CASSPREGQPQHF
clone_size: .; v_call: TRBV6-6; j_call: TRBJ1-2; d_call: .; cdr3_length: 16; cdr3_nt: TGTGCCAGCAGTTACCTTCCCGGGACAACGAACTATGGCTACACCTTC; cdr3_aa: CASSYLPGTTNYGYTF
clone_size: few; v_call: TRBV29-1; j_call: TRBJ2-7; d_call: .; cdr3_length: 14; cdr3_nt: TGCAGCGTTGAAATCCGAGGGCAGGGCTACGAGCAGTACTTC; cdr3_aa: CSVEIRGQGYEQYF
clone_size: .; v_call: TRBV4-3; j_call: TRBJ2-7; d_call: TRBD2; cdr3_length: 17; cdr3_nt: TGCGCCAGCAGCCAAGTGGTGGCGCGGGAGGTCTCCTACGAGCAGTACTTC; cdr3_aa: CASSQVVAREVSYEQYF
clone_size: .; v_call: TRBV5-4; j_call: TRBJ2-7; d_call: TRBD1; cdr3_length: 15; cdr3_nt: TGTGCCAGCAGAGAACGACAGGGGTCGATTTACGAGCAGTACTTC; cdr3_aa: CASRERQGSIYEQYF
clone_size: .; v_call: TRBV7-7; j_call: TRBJ2-3; d_call: TRBD1; cdr3_length: 18; cdr3_nt: TGTGCCAGCAGCCAGGGGAGGGCCGGGACAGGGCACGCAGATACGCAGTATTTT; cdr3_aa: CASSQGRAGTGHADTQYF
clone_size: .; v_call: TRBV30; j_call: TRBJ2-1; d_call: .; cdr3_length: 13; cdr3_nt: TGTGCCTGGAGTCCATCTAGCTACAATGAGCAGTTCTTC; cdr3_aa: CAWSPSSYNEQFF
clone_size: .; v_call: TRBV7-3; j_call: TRBJ2-3; d_call: .; cdr3_length: 19; cdr3_nt: TGTGCCAGCAGCTTATCGGTGGGGCCAGGGAAATCTAGCACAGATACGCAGTATTTT; cdr3_aa: CASSLSVGPGKSSTDTQYF
clone_size: .; v_call: TRBV6-5; j_call: TRBJ1-1; d_call: .; cdr3_length: 14; cdr3_nt: TGTGCCAGCAGTCCTCGTGAGTCTGGCACTGAAGCTTTCTTT; cdr3_aa: CASSPRESGTEAFF
clone_size: .; v_call: TRBV12-5; j_call: TRBJ2-4; d_call: .; cdr3_length: 14; cdr3_nt: TGTGCTAGTGGTAAAACAGGGGCGGGGATGGTTCAGTACTTC; cdr3_aa: CASGKTGAGMVQYF
clone_size: once; v_call: TRBV30; j_call: TRBJ1-2; d_call: TRBD1; cdr3_length: 14; cdr3_nt: TGTGCCTGGGGTAGGAGCGGGACAGCGAATGGCTACACCTTC; cdr3_aa: CAWGRSGTANGYTF
clone_size: .; v_call: TRBV28; j_call: TRBJ2-6; d_call: .; cdr3_length: 16; cdr3_nt: TGTGCCAGCACCTTAGGGGGGGAAGGTGGGGCCAACGTCCTGACTTTC; cdr3_aa: CASTLGGEGGANVLTF
clone_size: .; v_call: TRBV7-9; j_call: TRBJ1-4; d_call: TRBD1; cdr3_length: 15; cdr3_nt: TGTGCCAGCAGCTCACAGGGGGGACTTAATGAAAAACTGTTTTTT; cdr3_aa: CASSSQGGLNEKLFF
clone_size: .; v_call: TRBV18; j_call: TRBJ1-6; d_call: .; cdr3_length: 16; cdr3_nt: TGTGCCAGCTCACCACTCGCCCAGGGAACGAATTCACCCCTCCACTTT; cdr3_aa: CASSPLAQGTNSPLHF
clone_size: .; v_call: TRBV7-2; j_call: TRBJ2-7; d_call: .; cdr3_length: 14; cdr3_nt: TGTGCCAGCAGCTTAGGCCCGGATAACTACGAGCAGTACTTC; cdr3_aa: CASSLGPDNYEQYF
clone_size: .; v_call: TRBV10-3; j_call: TRBJ2-1; d_call: TRBD2; cdr3_length: 15; cdr3_nt: TGTGCCATCAGTACCGGGACTAGCGGATACAATGAGCAGTTCTTC; cdr3_aa: CAISTGTSGYNEQFF
clone_size: .; v_call: TRBV6-6; j_call: TRBJ1-1; d_call: .; cdr3_length: 13; cdr3_nt: TGTGCCAGTTGGGAAACCTTGAACACTGAAGCTTTCTTT; cdr3_aa: CASWETLNTEAFF
clone_size: .; v_call: TRBV7-9; j_call: TRBJ2-1; d_call: .; cdr3_length: 15; cdr3_nt: TGTGCCAGCAGCCCCTTAGGGCAGTCGTACAATGAGCAGTTCTTC; cdr3_aa: CASSPLGQSYNEQFF
clone_size: .; v_call: TRBV5-1; j_call: TRBJ2-1; d_call: TRBD2; cdr3_length: 17; cdr3_nt: TGCGCCAGCAGCTTTTACCGACTAGCGGATTCGGGGCGGGAGCAGTTCTTC; cdr3_aa: CASSFYRLADSGREQFF
clone_size: .; v_call: TRBV5-7; j_call: TRBJ2-1; d_call: TRBD2; cdr3_length: 14; cdr3_nt: TGTGCCAGCAGCTATAGCGGGGGCGGCAATGAGCAGTTCTTC; cdr3_aa: CASSYSGGGNEQFF
clone_size: .; v_call: TRBV5-1; j_call: TRBJ1-5; d_call: .; cdr3_length: 13; cdr3_nt: TGCGCCAGCAGCCCCCCACCGGATCAGCCCCAGCATTTT; cdr3_aa: CASSPPPDQPQHF
clone_size: .; v_call: TRBV5-1; j_call: TRBJ2-7; d_call: .; cdr3_length: 13; cdr3_nt: TGCGCCAGCAGCTCTTACTTGGGGGGCGAGCAGTACTTC; cdr3_aa: CASSSYLGGEQYF
clone_size: once; v_call: TRBV2; j_call: TRBJ2-7; d_call: TRBD2; cdr3_length: 13; cdr3_nt: TGTGCCAGCCGGCGGGGGAGCTCCTACGAGCAGTACTTC; cdr3_aa: CASRRGSSYEQYF
clone_size: .; v_call: TRBV6-1; j_call: TRBJ1-3; d_call: TRBD1; cdr3_length: 15; cdr3_nt: TGTGCCAGCAGACCCGGGACAGCCGGGCCAGTCGCCATATATTTT; cdr3_aa: CASRPGTAGPVAIYF
clone_size: .; v_call: TRBV19; j_call: TRBJ2-2; d_call: .; cdr3_length: 14; cdr3_nt: TGTGCCAGTAGCATGTACGGGACGGGCGGGGAGCTGTTTTTT; cdr3_aa: CASSMYGTGGELFF
clone_size: .; v_call: TRBV28; j_call: TRBJ2-3; d_call: .; cdr3_length: 9; cdr3_nt: TGTGCCACGGGGGACGCGCAGTATTTT; cdr3_aa: CATGDAQYF
clone_size: few; v_call: TRBV6-1; j_call: TRBJ2-7; d_call: TRBD1; cdr3_length: 15; cdr3_nt: TGTGCCAGCAGGGGGGGCGACAGGGGAGCCTACGAGCAGTACTTC; cdr3_aa: CASRGGDRGAYEQYF
clone_size: .; v_call: TRBV18; j_call: TRBJ1-6; d_call: .; cdr3_length: 14; cdr3_nt: TGTGCCAGCTCACCGACCTCCTTGAATTCACCCCTCCACTTT; cdr3_aa: CASSPTSLNSPLHF
clone_size: once; v_call: TRBV19; j_call: TRBJ2-2; d_call: .; cdr3_length: 14; cdr3_nt: TGTGCCAGTAGTCTTGGCAGGAGCACCGGGGAGCTGTTTTTT; cdr3_aa: CASSLGRSTGELFF
clone_size: .; v_call: TRBV7-9; j_call: TRBJ1-1; d_call: .; cdr3_length: 14; cdr3_nt: TGTGCCAGCTTCAACCGGGGCTCGAGCACTGAAGCTTTCTTT; cdr3_aa: CASFNRGSSTEAFF
clone_size: .; v_call: TRBV5-1; j_call: TRBJ1-4; d_call: TRBD1; cdr3_length: 14; cdr3_nt: TGCGCCAGCAGCGAAGACAGGGGAGTCGAAAAACTGTTTTTT; cdr3_aa: CASSEDRGVEKLFF
clone_size: .; v_call: TRBV2; j_call: TRBJ1-2; d_call: TRBD1; cdr3_length: 16; cdr3_nt: TGTGCCAGCACCACCCCCGGACAGGGGAAAGTAGGGGGCTACACCTTC; cdr3_aa: CASTTPGQGKVGGYTF
clone_size: .; v_call: TRBV15; j_call: TRBJ1-5; d_call: .; cdr3_length: 15; cdr3_nt: TGTGCCACCAGCAGAGATCTGTTAGCCAATCAGCCCCAGCATTTT; cdr3_aa: CATSRDLLANQPQHF
clone_size: .; v_call: TRBV5-4; j_call: TRBJ1-2; d_call: .; cdr3_length: 15; cdr3_nt: TGTGCCAGCAGCGGCGGACTACCTTTTAACTATGGCTACACCTTC; cdr3_aa: CASSGGLPFNYGYTF
clone_size: .; v_call: TRBV6-5; j_call: TRBJ1-1; d_call: .; cdr3_length: 15; cdr3_nt: TGTGCCAGCAGTTACTCGAGACTGGCGAACACTGAAGCTTTCTTT; cdr3_aa: CASSYSRLANTEAFF
clone_size: .; v_call: TRBV2; j_call: TRBJ1-5; d_call: .; cdr3_length: 18; cdr3_nt: TGTGCCAGCAGTGTGGACATCACCGGGAGGTATAGCAATCAGCCCCAGCATTTT; cdr3_aa: CASSVDITGRYSNQPQHF
clone_size: .; v_call: TRBV18; j_call: TRBJ2-1; d_call: .; cdr3_length: 13; cdr3_nt: TGTGCCAGCTCCCTAGGGCCGTACAATGAGCAGTTCTTC; cdr3_aa: CASSLGPYNEQFF
clone_size: few; v_call: TRBV25-1; j_call: TRBJ2-2; d_call: .; cdr3_length: 14; cdr3_nt: TGTGCCAGCAGTGCCGCCGGGGACACCGGGGAGCTGTTTTTT; cdr3_aa: CASSAAGDTGELFF
clone_size: .; v_call: TRBV7-9; j_call: TRBJ2-3; d_call: .; cdr3_length: 13; cdr3_nt: TGTGCCAGCGGGGGACCTCAGCGGAGTACGCAGTATTTT; cdr3_aa: CASGGPQRSTQYF
clone_size: .; v_call: TRBV5-1; j_call: TRBJ2-2; d_call: .; cdr3_length: 12; cdr3_nt: TGCGCCAGCAGCTGGGGCACCGGGGAGCTGTTTTTT; cdr3_aa: CASSWGTGELFF
clone_size: .; v_call: TRBV4-3; j_call: TRBJ2-6; d_call: TRBD1; cdr3_length: 18; cdr3_nt: TGCGCCAGCAGCCAAGAGTTGACAGGGGGCACTGGGGCCAACGTCCTGACTTTC; cdr3_aa: CASSQELTGGTGANVLTF
clone_size: .; v_call: TRBV11-2; j_call: TRBJ2-3; d_call: .; cdr3_length: 16; cdr3_nt: TGTGCCAGCAGTAGGATTCGGGGGGCTGGCGCAGATACGCAGTATTTT; cdr3_aa: CASSRIRGAGADTQYF
clone_size: .; v_call: TRBV5-1; j_call: TRBJ1-1; d_call: .; cdr3_length: 14; cdr3_nt: TGCGCCAGCAGCTTGGAGGGGGTTAACACTGAAGCTTTCTTT; cdr3_aa: CASSLEGVNTEAFF
clone_size: once; v_call: TRBV18; j_call: TRBJ1-5; d_call: TRBD1; cdr3_length: 17; cdr3_nt: TGTGCCAGCTCCGGGACAGGGAATGCCCAGGGCAATCAGCCCCAGCATTTT; cdr3_aa: CASSGTGNAQGNQPQHF
clone_size: .; v_call: TRBV6-5; j_call: TRBJ1-2; d_call: .; cdr3_length: 14; cdr3_nt: TGTGCCAGCAGTTACTTTGGGGGAGCCTATGGCTACACCTTC; cdr3_aa: CASSYFGGAYGYTF
clone_size: .; v_call: TRBV29-1; j_call: TRBJ1-2; d_call: .; cdr3_length: 11; cdr3_nt: TGCAGCGTTACCAGGGGCTATGGCTACACCTTC; cdr3_aa: CSVTRGYGYTF
clone_size: .; v_call: TRBV19; j_call: TRBJ1-1; d_call: .; cdr3_length: 17; cdr3_nt: TGTGCCAGTAGCCGAGGGCGCGGGGGGCAGGAGGACACTGAAGCTTTCTTT; cdr3_aa: CASSRGRGGQEDTEAFF
clone_size: .; v_call: TRBV4-2; j_call: TRBJ1-2; d_call: .; cdr3_length: 13; cdr3_nt: TGTGCCAGCAGCCAAGATCTACGGGGCGCAAGGACCTTC; cdr3_aa: CASSQDLRGARTF
clone_size: .; v_call: TRBV29-1; j_call: TRBJ1-1; d_call: .; cdr3_length: 13; cdr3_nt: TGCAGCGTTGATGACCGTACGGGCACTGAAGCTTTCTTT; cdr3_aa: CSVDDRTGTEAFF
clone_size: .; v_call: TRBV2; j_call: TRBJ2-1; d_call: TRBD2; cdr3_length: 14; cdr3_nt: TGTGCCAGCAGAGCGGTAGCGGGAGGCAATGAGCAGTTCTTC; cdr3_aa: CASRAVAGGNEQFF
clone_size: .; v_call: TRBV9; j_call: TRBJ1-1; d_call: .; cdr3_length: 17; cdr3_nt: TGTGCCAGCAGCGCCCATATACCAACCGCCGGGGGGACTGAAGCTTTCTTT; cdr3_aa: CASSAHIPTAGGTEAFF
clone_size: .; v_call: TRBV6-4; j_call: TRBJ2-6; d_call: .; cdr3_length: 13; cdr3_nt: TGTGCCAGCGGGGTTCCTGGGGCCAACGTCCTGACTTTC; cdr3_aa: CASGVPGANVLTF
clone_size: .; v_call: TRBV6-6; j_call: TRBJ2-1; d_call: .; cdr3_length: 14; cdr3_nt: TGTGCCAGCAGTTACTCGGGACTTCACAATGAGCAGTTCTTC; cdr3_aa: CASSYSGLHNEQFF
clone_size: .; v_call: TRBV9; j_call: TRBJ2-1; d_call: TRBD2; cdr3_length: 17; cdr3_nt: TGTGCCAGCAGCCCACACCCTAGCGGGAAGGGGTCGATGGAGCAGTTCTTC; cdr3_aa: CASSPHPSGKGSMEQFF
clone_size: .; v_call: TRBV11-1; j_call: TRBJ1-2; d_call: .; cdr3_length: 13; cdr3_nt: TGTGCCAGCAGCTTGTGGGCAGGGGATGGCTACACCTTC; cdr3_aa: CASSLWAGDGYTF